The T cell receptor beta chain described here comes from a study of long-term antiretroviral therapy in people with HIV. Study-wide background: It was about a decade after the earliest samples that the 2015 immediate-ART recommendation appeared. The study's findings and limits: Clones that had undergone expansion before ART dominated the repertoire at all time points. The study lacked data on ART adherence, viral resistance or therapy changes.

In this sample, this clone turned up once. What it recognizes is unknown. A v3.0 immunoSEQ assay was performed at survey level. Here immunoSEQ multiplex PCR was the method, and the copy in TCRdb shows in-frame clones only, minus some. The table has 35,000 to 40,000 clones, 94% seen once. With V trimmed by 2 bases and J by 5 bases, 12 bases remained unmatched. The CDR3 totals 18 residues. Germline CDR1 is ENHRY and CDR2 is SYGVKD. The chain is built from TRBV10-3 and TRBJ2-3; 11 nucleotides match TRBD2. This sequence originates from a woman between 45 and 60 years old with HIV. The source material was unsorted PBMCs, sampled 4.1 years after starting antiretroviral therapy. The CDR3 region is CAISEGTSGPEGIDTQYF. The CDR3 region has the DNA TGTGCCATCAGTGAGGGGACTAGCGGACCCGAAGGTATAGATACGCAGTATTTT.